This T cell receptor beta chain stems from a study of T cell responses to AZD1222 COVID-19 vaccine. CDR1 and CDR2 from the germline V gene are MNHEY and SVGAGI. Trimming stripped 6 bases from V and 2 bases from J, with 10 bases between. The CDR3 sequence is 13 residues long. Assay: immunoSEQ multiplex PCR; the TCRdb copy retains only in-frame clones and omits some. The data show around 71,000 clones, 80% seen once. The sequences come from peripheral blood, collected 28 days after the second AZD1222 dose. The rearrangement uses TRBV6-5 and TRBJ1-1; D is unclear. This TCR came from an adult who received the AZD1222 COVID-19 vaccine. In nucleotides, the CDR3 is TGTGCCAGCAGGCCGCGGTCCAACACTGAAGCTTTCTTT. It yields the protein CASRPRSNTEAFF.